What follows describes a single TCR beta chain. Antigen: not known. The source of the sample is a study of CD8 T cells in ankylosing spondylitis. Each TCR beta library was made by quantitative 5'-RACE that incorporated molecular barcodes. MiXCR was run by TCRdb on the 5' RACE reads, yielding one entry per CDR3 protein. The sample includes roughly 120,000 distinct CDR3 sequences, about 13% of them seen just once. In germline, CDR1 is SGHTA, CDR2 FQGTGA. The V gene lost 1 base and the J gene lost 6 bases, with 17 bases spanning the gap. CDR3 length equals 16 residues. Findings and caveats of the study: For ankylosing spondylitis blood, a TCR beta motif of 7 to 9 highly homologous variants appeared characteristic. Before this, some motif variants had been reported in reactive arthritis synovial fluid and blood. Within peripheral blood, clones linked to disease were CD8+ and relatively rare.

This rearrangement joins TRBV7-3 to TRBJ2-3; D perhaps matches TRBD2 (6 bases). The source material was blood, either unsorted or a sorted T cell fraction (not recorded which). This clonotype originated in a female donor with ankylosing spondylitis or in good health (not recorded which). The CDR3: CASSLKRGMGLDTQYF. Written as DNA, the CDR3 is TGTGCCAGCAGCTTAAAACGGGGGATGGGTTTGGATACGCAGTATTTT. The full variable domain, completed using reference TRBV7-3 and TRBJ2-3, is GAGVSQTPSNKVTEKGKYVELRCDPISGHTALYWYRQSLGQGPEFLIYFQGTGAADDSGLPNDRFFAVRPEGSVSTLKIQRTERGDSAVYLCASSLKRGMGLDTQYFGPGTRLTVL.